The clone carrying this TCR beta chain was recorded many times. Antigen specificity is unknown. The CDR3 extends over 13 amino acids. CDR1 is SEHNR, CDR2 FQNEAQ, per germline (reference sequence). With 6 bases removed from V and 0 bases from J, the gap between germline ends came to 6 bases. A single record per CDR3 protein comes from TCRdb applying MiXCR to the reads. The sample lists nearly 550,000 distinct CDR3 sequences, 15% to 20% occurring once. This entry belongs to a study of T cell repertoires in cytomegalovirus infection. Looking at the study overall: Both a matching HLA type and CMV infection were indicated by public TCR beta signatures. Study results and caveats: Cumulative public TCR beta family frequency identified carriers of CMV plus the relevant HLA. The response measured ex vivo was dominated by TCR beta clonotypes (HLA-C-restricted and CMV-specific).

The chain uses TRBV7-9 and TRBJ2-1, with TRBD2 as a possible D gene (6 bases). The sequence was obtained from a human donor in good health (CMV status not recorded). Some clones in this sample may be carry-over from other donors' samples. Sequenced material: CD8+ T cells from PBMCs. The CDR3, as DNA: TGTGCCAGCAGGGGGGGCTCCTACAATGAGCAGTTCTTC. The encoded protein is CASRGGSYNEQFF.